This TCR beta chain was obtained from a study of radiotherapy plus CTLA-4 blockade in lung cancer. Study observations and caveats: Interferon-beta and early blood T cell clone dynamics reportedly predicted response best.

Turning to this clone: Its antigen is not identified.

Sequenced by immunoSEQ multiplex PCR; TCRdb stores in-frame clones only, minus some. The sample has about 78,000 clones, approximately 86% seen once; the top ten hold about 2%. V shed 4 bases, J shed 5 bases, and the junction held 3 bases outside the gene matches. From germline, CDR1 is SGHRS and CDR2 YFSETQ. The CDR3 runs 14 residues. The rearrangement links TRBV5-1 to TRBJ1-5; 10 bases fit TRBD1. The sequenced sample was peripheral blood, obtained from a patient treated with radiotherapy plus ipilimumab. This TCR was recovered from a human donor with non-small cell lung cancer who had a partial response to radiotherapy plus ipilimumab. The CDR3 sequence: CASSPTGGDQPQHF. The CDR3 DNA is TGCGCCAGCAGCCCGACAGGGGGCGATCAGCCCCAGCATTTT. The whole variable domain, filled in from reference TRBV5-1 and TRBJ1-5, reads KAGVTQTPRYLIKTRGQQVTLSCSPISGHRSVSWYQQTPGQGLQFLFEYFSETQRNKGNFPGRFSGRQFSNSRSEMNVSTLELGDSALYLCASSPTGGDQPQHFGDGTRLSIL.